The rows below give T cell receptor beta chains drawn from one sample of a study of blood T cells in healthy people across ages. TCRdb re-analysed the 5' RACE reads in MiXCR, keeping a single row per CDR3 protein. Among hundreds of thousands of distinct CDR3 sequences listed, roughly 32% were seen once. Sequenced input: blood. Receptor source: a woman aged 80 or over in good health. Both conserved end residues are part of each CDR3. A D gene is named only where the DNA matches it firmly. Only part of the rows carry a size: once, few, many, or a class if the clone is expanded.

cdr3_nt,cdr3_aa,d_call,clone_size,v_call,j_call
TGTGCCAGCTTGACCTTGGGGGGGAACACTGAAGCTTTCTTT,CASLTLGGNTEAFF,-,-,TRBV3-1,TRBJ1-1
TGTGCCATCAGTGGTACACAGGGGGCGACTGAAGCTTTCTTT,CAISGTQGATEAFF,TRBD1,few,TRBV10-3,TRBJ1-1
TGTGCCAGCAGTTTGGACGGTGTGAACACCGGGGAGCTGTTTTTT,CASSLDGVNTGELFF,-,many,TRBV7-9,TRBJ2-2
TGTGCCAGCAGTCCCGATGAAAAACTGTTTTTT,CASSPDEKLFF,-,many,TRBV12-3/TRBV12-4,TRBJ1-4
TGTGCCAGCAGTCCGGTTGCCAGAGCAGATACGCAGTATTTT,CASSPVARADTQYF,-,few,TRBV12-3/TRBV12-4,TRBJ2-3
TGTGCCAGCAGCCCTAGCGGCCCCTCCTACAATGAGCAGTTCTTC,CASSPSGPSYNEQFF,TRBD2,many,TRBV7-2,TRBJ2-1
TGTGCCAGCAGCGTGGGACTAGCGGGAGGTCTGGTTGAGCAGTTCTTC,CASSVGLAGGLVEQFF,TRBD2,-,TRBV9,TRBJ2-1
TGTGCCTGGAGTGTACAAGGAGGGGGAAATCAGCCCCAGCATTTT,CAWSVQGGGNQPQHF,-,-,TRBV30,TRBJ1-5
TGTGCCAGCAGCTTCGCGACGGGGACAGGGGCTAGCGGGGGCCTCGGGGAGACCCAGTACTTC,CASSFATGTGASGGLGETQYF,-,many,TRBV9,TRBJ2-5
TGTGCCAGCAGTCACGGGGTATCCCGCTCTGGGGCCAACGTCCTGACTTTC,CASSHGVSRSGANVLTF,-,many,TRBV27,TRBJ2-6
TGTGCCAGCAGTCCCGACAGGGTGGGTCCCCAGCATTTT,CASSPDRVGPQHF,TRBD1,-,TRBV6-1,TRBJ1-5
TGTGCCTGGAGTGGGACAGGGGGCGGATTATATCCGGGCGAGCAGTACTTC,CAWSGTGGGLYPGEQYF,TRBD1,-,TRBV30,TRBJ2-7
TGTGCCAGCAGTGAGTGGGGAGGGGACACGGGCATTCAGTACTTC,CASSEWGGDTGIQYF,-,-,TRBV2,TRBJ2-4
TGCAGTGCTAGTTTGGCGGGAGGTGGCTACACCTTC,CSASLAGGGYTF,-,many,TRBV20-1,TRBJ1-2
TGTGCCAGCAGTTTGGAAGGGATAGGCTACACCTTC,CASSLEGIGYTF,-,-,TRBV12-3/TRBV12-4,TRBJ1-2
TGCAGTGCGACCCCGATTCAAAGGGTGGAGACCCAGTACTTC,CSATPIQRVETQYF,-,many,TRBV20-1,TRBJ2-5
TGCGCCAGCACCCTGGGGATCCCGAACACTGAAGCTTTCTTT,CASTLGIPNTEAFF,-,-,TRBV5-1,TRBJ1-1
TGTGCCAGCAGTCTGGGACCTGGCGGGCAGCCCCAGCATTTT,CASSLGPGGQPQHF,-,few,TRBV12-3/TRBV12-4,TRBJ1-5
TGTGCCAGCAGTTCCTCGTACCAAGAGACCCAGTACTTC,CASSSSYQETQYF,-,many,TRBV27,TRBJ2-5
TGTGCCAGCAGTGAATTGGCAAGGTTTAGTGAAAAACTGTTTTTT,CASSELARFSEKLFF,-,few,TRBV25-1,TRBJ1-4
TGCAGCGCCGGGACAGGGGGCGCCGGGGAGCTGTTTTTT,CSAGTGGAGELFF,TRBD1,-,TRBV29-1,TRBJ2-2
TGCAGTGCTAGACCCCCTTTGGTTAATGAGCAGTTCTTC,CSARPPLVNEQFF,-,many,TRBV20-1,TRBJ2-1
TGTGCCAGCAGGATTAGACAGGGAAATGAGCAGTTCTTC,CASRIRQGNEQFF,TRBD1,-,TRBV2,TRBJ2-1
TGCGCCAGCAGAAAAACAACTAGCGGGGGCTACAATGAGCAGTTCTTC,CASRKTTSGGYNEQFF,TRBD2,many,TRBV5-1,TRBJ2-1
TGCGCCAGCAGCGTCGACAGGACCTCCTACGAGCAGTACTTC,CASSVDRTSYEQYF,-,-,TRBV5-1,TRBJ2-7
TGTGCCTGGAGTGTCGGGGGCTCTCAAGAGACCCAGTACTTC,CAWSVGGSQETQYF,-,many,TRBV30,TRBJ2-5
TGTGCCAGCAGCCAACTCAACAGTAACGCCTACGAGCAGTACTTC,CASSQLNSNAYEQYF,-,many,TRBV7-8,TRBJ2-7
TGTGCCAGCAGCGAGACCGGGACAGGGCACTACGAGCAGTACTTC,CASSETGTGHYEQYF,TRBD1,many,TRBV7-2,TRBJ2-7
TGTGCCAGCAGCAATGCCCCGAAGCGGGGCCCGGATTACGAGCAGTACTTC,CASSNAPKRGPDYEQYF,TRBD2,many,TRBV27,TRBJ2-7
TGTGCCAGCAGCCCGGTACAGGGACCGGTCGAGCAGTACTTC,CASSPVQGPVEQYF,-,many,TRBV14,TRBJ2-7